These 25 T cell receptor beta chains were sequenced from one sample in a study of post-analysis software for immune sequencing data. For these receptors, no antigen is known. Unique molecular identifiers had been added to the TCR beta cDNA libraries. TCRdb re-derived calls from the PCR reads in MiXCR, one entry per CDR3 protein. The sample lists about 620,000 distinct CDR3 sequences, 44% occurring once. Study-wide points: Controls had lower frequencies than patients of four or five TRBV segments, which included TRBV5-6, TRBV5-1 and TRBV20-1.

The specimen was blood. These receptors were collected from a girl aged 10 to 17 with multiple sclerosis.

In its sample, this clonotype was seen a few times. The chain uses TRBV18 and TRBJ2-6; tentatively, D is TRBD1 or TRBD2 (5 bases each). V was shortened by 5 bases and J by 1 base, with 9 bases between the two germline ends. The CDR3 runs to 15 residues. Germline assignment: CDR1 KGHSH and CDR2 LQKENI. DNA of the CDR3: TGTGCCAGCTCAACGGGACCATCTGGGGCCAACGTCCTGACTTTC. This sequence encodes CASSTGPSGANVLTF.

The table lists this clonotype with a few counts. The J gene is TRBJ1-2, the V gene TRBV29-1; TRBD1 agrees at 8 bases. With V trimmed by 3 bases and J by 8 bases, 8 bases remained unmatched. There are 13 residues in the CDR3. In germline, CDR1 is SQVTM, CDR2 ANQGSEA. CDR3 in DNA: TGCAGCGTTGACGACAGGGGCTCGGAAGGCTACACCTTC. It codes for CSVDDRGSEGYTF. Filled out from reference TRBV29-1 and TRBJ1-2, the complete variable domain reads SAVISQKPSRDICQRGTSLTIQCQVDSQVTMMFWYRQQPGQSLTLIATANQGSEATYESGFVIDKFPISRPNLTFSTLTVSNMSPEDSSIYLCSVDDRGSEGYTFGSGTRLTVV.

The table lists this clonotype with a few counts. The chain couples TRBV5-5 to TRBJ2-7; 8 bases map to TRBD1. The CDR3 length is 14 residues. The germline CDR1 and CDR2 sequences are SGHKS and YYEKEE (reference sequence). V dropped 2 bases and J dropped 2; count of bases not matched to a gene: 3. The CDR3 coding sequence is TGTGCCAGCAGCTTCCGGGACAGGCCCTACGAGCAGTACTTC. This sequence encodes CASSFRDRPYEQYF.

CDR3 region: CASSNRDRATEAFF. In DNA, the CDR3 is TGTGCCAGCAGTAACCGGGACAGGGCCACTGAAGCTTTCTTT. J is TRBJ1-1 and V is TRBV2, with TRBD1 matching over 9 bases. Germline V gene lookup returns CDR1 SNHLY and CDR2 FYNNEI. The CDR3 sequence is 14 residues long. The J segment lost 4 bases and the V segment lost 5 bases, leaving 5 bases of the junction unmatched.

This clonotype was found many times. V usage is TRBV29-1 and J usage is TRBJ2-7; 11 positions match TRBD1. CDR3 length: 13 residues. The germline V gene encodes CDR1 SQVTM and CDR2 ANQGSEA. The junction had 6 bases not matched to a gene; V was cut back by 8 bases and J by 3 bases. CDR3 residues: CSYAGTGGYEQYF. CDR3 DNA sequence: TGCAGCTACGCCGGGACAGGGGGCTACGAGCAGTACTTC.

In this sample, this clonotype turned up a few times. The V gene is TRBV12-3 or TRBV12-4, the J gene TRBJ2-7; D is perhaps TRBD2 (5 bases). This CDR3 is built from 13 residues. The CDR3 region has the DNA TGTGCGTCGGCGGGCCCGAGCTCCTACGAGCAGTACTTC. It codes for CASAGPSSYEQYF.

The CDR3 DNA reads TGCAGTGCTAGGACGGACAGGGTCCGCCAAGGCGACGAGCAGTACTTC. Translating gives CSARTDRVRQGDEQYF. The genes are TRBV20-1 and TRBJ2-7; 8 nucleotides line up with TRBD1. The length of the CDR3 is 16 residues. Losses at the gene ends were 3 bases for V and 5 bases for J; bases not matched to a gene: 15. Per germline, CDR1 DFQATT and CDR2 SNEGSKA (reference sequence).

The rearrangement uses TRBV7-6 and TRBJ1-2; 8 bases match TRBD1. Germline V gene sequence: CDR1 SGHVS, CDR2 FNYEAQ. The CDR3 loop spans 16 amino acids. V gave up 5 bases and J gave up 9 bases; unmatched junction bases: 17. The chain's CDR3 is CASSARYKTGGFSYTF. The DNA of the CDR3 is TGTGCCAGCAGCGCCCGTTATAAAACAGGGGGATTTAGCTACACCTTC.

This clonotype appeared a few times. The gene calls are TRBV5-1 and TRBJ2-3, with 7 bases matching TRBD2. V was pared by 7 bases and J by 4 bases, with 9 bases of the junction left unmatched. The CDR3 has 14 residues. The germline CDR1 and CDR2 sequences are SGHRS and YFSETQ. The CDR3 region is CASLPSGGADTQYF. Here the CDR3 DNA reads TGCGCCAGCCTACCTTCGGGAGGCGCAGATACGCAGTATTTT.

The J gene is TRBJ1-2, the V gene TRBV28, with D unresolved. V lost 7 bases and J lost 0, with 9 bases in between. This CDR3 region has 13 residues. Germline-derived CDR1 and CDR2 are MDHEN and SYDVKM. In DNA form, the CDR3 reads TGTGCCAGCACCCTTCCTTCTAACTATGGCTACACCTTC. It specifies CASTLPSNYGYTF.

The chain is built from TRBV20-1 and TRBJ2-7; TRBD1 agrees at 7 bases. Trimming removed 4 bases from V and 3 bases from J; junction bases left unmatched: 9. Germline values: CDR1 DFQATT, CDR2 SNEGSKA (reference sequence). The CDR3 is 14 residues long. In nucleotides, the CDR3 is TGCAGTGCTATAACAGGGGTTCTCGGCTACGAGCAGTACTTC. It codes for CSAITGVLGYEQYF.

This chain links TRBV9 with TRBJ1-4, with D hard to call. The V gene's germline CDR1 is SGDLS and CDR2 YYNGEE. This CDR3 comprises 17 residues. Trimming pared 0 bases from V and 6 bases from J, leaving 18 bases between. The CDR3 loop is CASSVGLFGHSDEKLFF. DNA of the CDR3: TGTGCCAGCAGCGTAGGGCTATTCGGCCATTCGGATGAAAAACTGTTTTTT.

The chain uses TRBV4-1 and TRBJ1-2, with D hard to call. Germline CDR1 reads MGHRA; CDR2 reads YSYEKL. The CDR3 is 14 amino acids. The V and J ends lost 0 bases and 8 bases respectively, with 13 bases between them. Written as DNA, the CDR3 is TGCGCCAGCAGCCAAGATTCAGGCAGGAGGGGCTACACCTTC. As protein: CASSQDSGRRGYTF.

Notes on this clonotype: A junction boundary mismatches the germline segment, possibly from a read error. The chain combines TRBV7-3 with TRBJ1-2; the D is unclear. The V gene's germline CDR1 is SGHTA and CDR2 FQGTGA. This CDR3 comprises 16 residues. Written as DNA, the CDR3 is TGTGCCAGCAGCTTAACCCCGGCAGACGCTAATTATGGCTACACCTTC. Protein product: CASSLTPADANYGYTF.

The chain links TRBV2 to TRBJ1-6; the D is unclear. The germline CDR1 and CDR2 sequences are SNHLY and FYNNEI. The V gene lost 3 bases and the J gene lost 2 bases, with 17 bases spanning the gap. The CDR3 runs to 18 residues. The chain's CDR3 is CASSDFVATTTYNSPLHF. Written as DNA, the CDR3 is TGTGCCAGCAGTGACTTCGTCGCAACCACTACCTATAATTCACCCCTCCACTTT.

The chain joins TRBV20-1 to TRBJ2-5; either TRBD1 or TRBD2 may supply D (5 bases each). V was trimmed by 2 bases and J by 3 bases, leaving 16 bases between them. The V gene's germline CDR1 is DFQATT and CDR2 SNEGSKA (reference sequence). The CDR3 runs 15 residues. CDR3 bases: TGCAGTGCTAGAATCCGGGACGGGGACGAAGAGACCCAGTACTTC. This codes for CSARIRDGDEETQYF.

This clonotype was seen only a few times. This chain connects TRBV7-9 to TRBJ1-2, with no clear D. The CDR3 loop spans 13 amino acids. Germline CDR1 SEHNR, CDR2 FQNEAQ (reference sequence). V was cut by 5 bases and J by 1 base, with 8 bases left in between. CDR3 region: CASSTTSNYGYTF. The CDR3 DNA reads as TGTGCCAGCAGCACCACAAGTAACTATGGCTACACCTTC.

This CDR3 reads CASTSRGFYTDTQYF. CDR3 bases: TGTGCCAGCACCTCTAGGGGGTTTTACACAGATACGCAGTATTTT. J is TRBJ2-3 and V is TRBV6-6; the D gene is possibly TRBD1 (6 bases). CDR1 is MNHNY, CDR2 SVGAGI, per germline (reference sequence). V was cut by 7 bases and J by 2 bases, with 16 bases left in between. The CDR3 runs 15 residues.

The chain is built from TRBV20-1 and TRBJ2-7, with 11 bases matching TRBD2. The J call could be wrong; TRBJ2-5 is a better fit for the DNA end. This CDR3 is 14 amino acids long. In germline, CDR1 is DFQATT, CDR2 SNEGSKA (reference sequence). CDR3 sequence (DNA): TGCAGTGCACTAGCGGGGGCCTCACGGGAGACCCAGTACTTC. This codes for CSALAGASRETQYF.

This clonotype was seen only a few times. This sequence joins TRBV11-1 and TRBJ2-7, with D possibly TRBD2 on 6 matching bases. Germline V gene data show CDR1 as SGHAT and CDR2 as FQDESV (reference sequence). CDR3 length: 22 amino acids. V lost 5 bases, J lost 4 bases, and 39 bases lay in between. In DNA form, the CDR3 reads TGTGCCAGCAGCCCCATTTCCGGGACTGGGGAGCGGGCCAAATTTGTAGTTTACGAGCAGTACTTC. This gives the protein CASSPISGTGERAKFVVYEQYF.

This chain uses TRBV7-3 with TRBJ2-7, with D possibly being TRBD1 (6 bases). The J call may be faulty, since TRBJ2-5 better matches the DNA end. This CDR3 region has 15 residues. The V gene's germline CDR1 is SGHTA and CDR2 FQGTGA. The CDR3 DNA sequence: TGTGCCAGCAGCTTAAACCAGGACAGCATAGAGACCCAGTACTTC. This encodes CASSLNQDSIETQYF.

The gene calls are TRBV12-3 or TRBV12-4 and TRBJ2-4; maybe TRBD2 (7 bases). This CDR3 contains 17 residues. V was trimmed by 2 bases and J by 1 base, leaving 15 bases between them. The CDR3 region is CASSLILGGGAKNIQYF. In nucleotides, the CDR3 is TGTGCCAGCAGTTTAATTCTGGGAGGGGGTGCCAAAAACATTCAGTACTTC.

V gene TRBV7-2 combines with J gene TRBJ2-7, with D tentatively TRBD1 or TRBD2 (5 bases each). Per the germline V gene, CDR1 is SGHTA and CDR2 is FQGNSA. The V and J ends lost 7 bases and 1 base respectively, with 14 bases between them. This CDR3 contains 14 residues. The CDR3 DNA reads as TGTGCCAGCACCCCCACCGGGGCTTCCTACGAGCAGTACTTC. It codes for CASTPTGASYEQYF.

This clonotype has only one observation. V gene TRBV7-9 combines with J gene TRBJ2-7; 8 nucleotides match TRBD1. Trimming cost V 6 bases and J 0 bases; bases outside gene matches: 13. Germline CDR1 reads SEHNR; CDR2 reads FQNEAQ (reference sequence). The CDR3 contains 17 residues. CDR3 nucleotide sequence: TGTGCCAGCAGTCCGCCCCGCGGGGACAGGTACTCCTACGAGCAGTACTTC. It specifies CASSPPRGDRYSYEQYF.

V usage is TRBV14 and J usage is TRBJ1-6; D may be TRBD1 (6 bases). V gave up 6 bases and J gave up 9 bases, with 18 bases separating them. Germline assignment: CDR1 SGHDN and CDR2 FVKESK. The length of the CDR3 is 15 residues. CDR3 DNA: TGTGCCAGCAGTCGAGTGGCTGGGGGCGGTTCACCCCTCCACTTT. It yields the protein CASSRVAGGGSPLHF.